The entry below gives a single TCR beta chain sequence along with its context. There is no known antigen for this receptor. The input lacks base qualities; no much larger clone sits a single base away. The data were obtained in a study of blood T cell repertoires in COVID-19 (dated by TCRdb to about 2020). For the study in its entirety: The collaborator samples originated in the United States, Italy and Spain and spanned the acute and convalescent phases of COVID-19. The material from the prospective study consisted of cDNA or gDNA derived from T cells, B-cell-depleted T cells, or PBMCs. Subjects who had been exposed to COVID-19, were actively infected with it, or had recovered from it provided the deeply sampled blood TCRbeta repertoires that made up the dataset. The repertoires were made available in a free public database intended to serve as a resource for research on the immune response to SARS-CoV-2. The samples were drawn from the first 160 participants of the ongoing ImmuneRACE study and from 1,254 subjects provided by 6 global collaborators. The sample metadata nearly always contained a de-identified subject ID, COVID-19 status, age in years and sex. Where HLA class I and class II types were available, the types were taken from metadata supplied by the sample provider, not from assay-based typing.

Broad study findings and their caveats: How much clinical and demographic metadata was included differed by source and by participant, and the metadata was provided uncurated.

Including cysteine and phenylalanine, the CDR3 has 19 amino acids. Of the read, only the CDR3 DNA is kept; its 57 bases are in frame from base 1. Ends trimmed: V by 3 bases, J by 0 bases; bases unmatched to a gene: 11. The CDR1 and CDR2 encoded by the germline V gene are SGHDN and FVKESK. One collaborating source in Seattle enrolled patients during active infection and followed them longitudinally through the course of disease. Each collaborating institution followed its own protocols to collect whole blood in K2EDTA tubes. For TCRbeta analysis, collaborator samples were shipped as frozen whole blood, as isolated PBMCs, or as DNA extracted from either sample type. TCRbeta CDR3 regions were amplified from genomic DNA by means of the immunoSEQ Assay, a bias-controlled multiplex PCR. In the original analysis: Within the assay, amplification of reference gene primers was used to estimate how many nucleated cells each sample contained. Sequence reads were collapsed and filtered to measure the absolute abundance of every unique TCRbeta CDR3 rearrangement. Productive Simpson clonality was computed per sample as the square root of Simpson's diversity index over productive rearrangements. The clones in this table, taken by TCRdb from immuneACCESS, are in-frame only. Not every clone is retained; where verified, under half of the shortfall comes from an unresolved V gene, and the cause of the rest is unknown. That table supplies the V and J calls and clone size; D and trimming were determined from the DNA. This sample comprises about 170,000 clones, around 84% of them detected only once. Of the sample, 2.5% to 3% falls within the top ten clones.

The receptor was isolated from a woman aged 80 or older with COVID-19, enrolled during active disease. The chain is assembled from TRBV14 and TRBJ2-7, with TRBD2 matching 13 junction bases. Sequenced input: peripheral blood. The CDR3 region: CASSQLPGLAGPSSYEQYF. The nucleotide sequence is given as TGTGCCAGCAGCCAGCTTCCGGGACTAGCGGGACCGAGCTCCTACGAGCAGTACTTC.